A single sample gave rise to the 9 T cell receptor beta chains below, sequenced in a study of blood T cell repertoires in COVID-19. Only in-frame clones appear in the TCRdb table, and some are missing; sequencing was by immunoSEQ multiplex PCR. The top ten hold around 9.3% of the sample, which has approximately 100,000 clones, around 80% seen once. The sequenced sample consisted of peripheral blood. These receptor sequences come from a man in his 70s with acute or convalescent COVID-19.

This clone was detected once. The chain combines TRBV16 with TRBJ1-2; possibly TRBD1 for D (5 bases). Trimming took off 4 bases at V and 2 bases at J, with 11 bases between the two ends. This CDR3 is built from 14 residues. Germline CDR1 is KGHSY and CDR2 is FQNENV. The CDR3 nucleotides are TGTGCCAGCAGCCGACACAGACAGAACTATGGCTACACCTTC. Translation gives CASSRHRQNYGYTF.

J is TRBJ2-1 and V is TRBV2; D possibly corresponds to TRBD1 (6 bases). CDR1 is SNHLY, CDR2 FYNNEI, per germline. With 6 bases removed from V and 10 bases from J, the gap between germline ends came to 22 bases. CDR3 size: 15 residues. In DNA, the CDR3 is TGTGCCAGCAGCGACACCGGGACACCCAGACGGGAGCAGTTCTTC. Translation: CASSDTGTPRREQFF.

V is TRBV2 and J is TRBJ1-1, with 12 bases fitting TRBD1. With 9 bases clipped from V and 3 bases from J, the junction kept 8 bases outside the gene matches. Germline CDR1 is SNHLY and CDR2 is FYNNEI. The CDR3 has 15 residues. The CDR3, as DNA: TGTGCCAGTCAAGGGACAGGGGGCATTGACACTGAAGCTTTCTTT. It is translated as CASQGTGGIDTEAFF. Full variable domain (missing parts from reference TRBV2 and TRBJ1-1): EPEVTQTPSHQVTQMGQEVILRCVPISNHLYFYWYRQILGQKVEFLVSFYNNEISEKSEIFDDQFSVERPDGSNFTLKIRSTKLEDSAMYFCASQGTGGIDTEAFFGQGTRLTVV.

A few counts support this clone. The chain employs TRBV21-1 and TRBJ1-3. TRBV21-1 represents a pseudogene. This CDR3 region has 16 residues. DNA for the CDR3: TGTGCCAGGGCCGCCTTCCGGGGGAGCTCTGGAAACACCATATATTTT. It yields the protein CARAAFRGSSGNTIYF.

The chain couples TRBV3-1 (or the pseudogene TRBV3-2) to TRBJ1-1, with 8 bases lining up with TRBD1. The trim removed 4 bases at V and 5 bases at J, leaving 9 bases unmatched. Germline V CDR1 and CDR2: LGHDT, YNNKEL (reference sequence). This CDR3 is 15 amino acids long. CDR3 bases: TGTGCCAGCAGCCCTGGCAGGGGGCGATCGACTGAAGCTTTCTTT. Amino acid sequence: CASSPGRGRSTEAFF.

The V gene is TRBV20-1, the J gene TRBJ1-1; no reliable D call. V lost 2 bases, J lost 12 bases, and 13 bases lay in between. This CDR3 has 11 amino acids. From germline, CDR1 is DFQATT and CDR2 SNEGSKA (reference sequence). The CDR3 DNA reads TGCAGTGCTAGAAGAGGAGGATCGACTTTCTTT. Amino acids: CSARRGGSTFF.

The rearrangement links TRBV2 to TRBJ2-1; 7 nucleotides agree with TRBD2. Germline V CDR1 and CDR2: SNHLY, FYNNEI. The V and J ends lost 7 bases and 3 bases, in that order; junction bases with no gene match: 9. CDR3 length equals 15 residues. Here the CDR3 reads CASTPSLADYNEQFF. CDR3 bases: TGTGCCAGCACCCCCAGCCTAGCGGACTACAATGAGCAGTTCTTC. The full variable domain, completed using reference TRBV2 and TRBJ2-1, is EPEVTQTPSHQVTQMGQEVILRCVPISNHLYFYWYRQILGQKVEFLVSFYNNEISEKSEIFDDQFSVERPDGSNFTLKIRSTKLEDSAMYFCASTPSLADYNEQFFGPGTRLTVL.

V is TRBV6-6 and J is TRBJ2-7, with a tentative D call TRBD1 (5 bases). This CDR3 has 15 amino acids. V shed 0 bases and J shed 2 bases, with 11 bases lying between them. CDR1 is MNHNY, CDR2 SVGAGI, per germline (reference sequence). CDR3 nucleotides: TGTGCCAGCAGTTACTCGCAGGGTGGGACCTACGAGCAGTACTTC. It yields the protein CASSYSQGGTYEQYF.

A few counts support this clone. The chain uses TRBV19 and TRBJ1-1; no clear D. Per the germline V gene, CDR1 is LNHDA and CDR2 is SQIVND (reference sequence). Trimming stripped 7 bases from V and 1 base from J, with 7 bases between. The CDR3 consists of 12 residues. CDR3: CASMLGNTEAFF. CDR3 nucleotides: TGTGCCAGTATGCTAGGGAACACTGAAGCTTTCTTT.